This T cell receptor (beta chain) came from a study of regulatory T cells in long-lasting Graves disease. The overall study: Duration of antithyroid drug therapy among newly diagnosed Graves' patients was under 3 months.

This clonotype has a count of ten or more. Its antigen is still unknown. General study points: Newly diagnosed patients shared 966 public clonotypes; persistent patients shared around 2,500.

This sample's time point: newly diagnosed GD, antithyroid drugs for less than 3 months. PBMC-extracted RNA yielded the TCR library. Arm-PCR of CDR3 regions and iRepertoire HTBI primers were used to build TCR beta libraries. MiXCR, run by TCRdb on the multiplex PCR reads, gives a single entry per CDR3 protein. The table lists under 250,000 distinct CDR3 sequences, around 21% of them singletons. The CDR3 has 13 residues. Trimming stripped 4 bases from V and 0 bases from J, with 6 bases between. The germline V gene encodes CDR1 SQVTM and CDR2 ANQGSEA. The TCR sequence derives from a female donor with Graves disease. The specimen was peripheral blood mononuclear cells (PBMCs), collected at new diagnosis, from a patient treated with antithyroid drugs. The V call is TRBV29-1, the J call TRBJ2-2; no firm D call. CDR3 sequence (DNA): TGCAGCGTTGGCGCAGCGAACACCGGGGAGCTGTTTTTT. It encodes CSVGAANTGELFF.